This TCR beta chain was recorded in a study of regulatory T cells in long-lasting Graves disease. General observations from the study: Sampling was limited to peripheral blood rather than thyroid tissue. Patients with persistent disease shared some 2,500 public clonotypes, outpacing the roughly 970 shared by new patients. Having only a small sample size may have limited accuracy.

Libraries of TCR beta came from iRepertoire HTBI primers plus Arm-PCR of CDR3 regions. TCRdb reanalysed the multiplex PCR reads using MiXCR and keeps one entry per CDR3 protein. The sample holds about 540,000 distinct CDR3 sequences, approximately 12% seen once. The V and J ends lost 4 bases and 3 bases respectively, with 16 bases between them. The CDR3 has 15 amino acids. Documented time point: newly diagnosed GD, antithyroid drugs for less than 3 months. PBMC RNA served as the TCR library source. This clonotype has at least ten counts. Its target is unknown. This same sample was also taken into another study, of T cells in Graves' hyperthyroidism and ophthalmopathy. As that report states: Expanded thyroid clonotypes (above 0.001) were mostly also found in blood.

The input for sequencing was peripheral blood mononuclear cells (PBMCs), taken at new diagnosis, from a patient treated with antithyroid drugs. The source is a young man with Graves disease. The chain recombines TRBV12-3 or TRBV12-4 with TRBJ2-7; D unresolved. In DNA, the CDR3 is TGTGCCAGCAGTTCCTCGACCGGGCCGGTCTACGAGCAGTACTTC. Protein product: CASSSSTGPVYEQYF.